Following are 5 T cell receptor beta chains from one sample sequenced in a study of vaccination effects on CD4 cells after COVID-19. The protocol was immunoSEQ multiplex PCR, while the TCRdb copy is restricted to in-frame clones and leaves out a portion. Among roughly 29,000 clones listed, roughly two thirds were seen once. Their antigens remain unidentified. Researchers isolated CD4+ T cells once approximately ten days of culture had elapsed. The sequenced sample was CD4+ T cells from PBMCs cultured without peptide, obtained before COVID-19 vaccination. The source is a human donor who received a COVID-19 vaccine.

The CDR3 DNA is TGTGCCAGCAGCGACACCACCTCTAGTGGCTACACCTTC. Translated, it gives CASSDTTSSGYTF. This sequence joins TRBV7-9 and TRBJ1-2; D is undetermined. The CDR3 covers 13 residues. Germline loops: CDR1 SEHNR, CDR2 FQNEAQ (reference sequence). V was pared by 5 bases and J by 7 bases, with 14 bases between. Full variable domain (outside the CDR3, taken from reference TRBV7-9 and TRBJ1-2): DTGVSQNPRHKITKRGQNVTFRCDPISEHNRLYWYRQTLGQGPEFLTYFQNEAQLEKSRLLSDRFSAERPKGSFSTLEIQRTEQGDSAMYLCASSDTTSSGYTFGSGTRLTVV.

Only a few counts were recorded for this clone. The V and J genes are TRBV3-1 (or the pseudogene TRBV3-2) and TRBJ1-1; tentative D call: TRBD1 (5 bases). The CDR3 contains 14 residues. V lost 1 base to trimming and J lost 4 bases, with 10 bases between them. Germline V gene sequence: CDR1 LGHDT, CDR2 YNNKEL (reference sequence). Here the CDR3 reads CASSQGGPSTEAFF. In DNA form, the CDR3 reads TGTGCCAGCAGCCAAGGGGGACCGAGCACTGAAGCTTTCTTT.

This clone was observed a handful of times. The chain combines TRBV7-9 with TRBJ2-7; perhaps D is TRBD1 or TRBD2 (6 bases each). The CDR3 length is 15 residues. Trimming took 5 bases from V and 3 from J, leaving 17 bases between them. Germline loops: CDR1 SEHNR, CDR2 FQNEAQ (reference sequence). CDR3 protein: CASSEIGGTLYEQYF. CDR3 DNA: TGTGCCAGCAGCGAAATTGGAGGGACACTCTACGAGCAGTACTTC.

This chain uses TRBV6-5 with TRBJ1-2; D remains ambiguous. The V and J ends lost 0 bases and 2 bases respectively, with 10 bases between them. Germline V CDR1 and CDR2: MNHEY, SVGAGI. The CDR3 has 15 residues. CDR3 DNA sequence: TGTGCCAGCAGTTACTCGGTACGGGAGAACTATGGCTACACCTTC. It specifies CASSYSVRENYGYTF.

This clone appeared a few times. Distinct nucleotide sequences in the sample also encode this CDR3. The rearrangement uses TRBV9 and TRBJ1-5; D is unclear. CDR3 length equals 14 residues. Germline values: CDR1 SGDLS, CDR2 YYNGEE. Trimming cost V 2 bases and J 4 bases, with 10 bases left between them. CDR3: CASSVGYSNQPQHF. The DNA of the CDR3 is TGTGCCAGCAGCGTGGGGTATTCTAATCAGCCCCAGCATTTT.